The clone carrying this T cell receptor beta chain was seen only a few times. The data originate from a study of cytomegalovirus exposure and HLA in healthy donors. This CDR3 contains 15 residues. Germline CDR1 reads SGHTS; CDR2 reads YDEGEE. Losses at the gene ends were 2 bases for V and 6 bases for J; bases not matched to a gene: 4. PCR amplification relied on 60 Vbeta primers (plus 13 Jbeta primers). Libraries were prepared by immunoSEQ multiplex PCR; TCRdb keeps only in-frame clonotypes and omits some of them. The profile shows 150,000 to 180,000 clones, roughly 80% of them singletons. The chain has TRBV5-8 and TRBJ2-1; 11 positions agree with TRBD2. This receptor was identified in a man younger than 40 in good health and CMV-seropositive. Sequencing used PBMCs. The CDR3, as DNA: TGTGCCAGCAGCTTACGACTAGCGGGGCTCAATGAGCAGTTCTTC. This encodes CASSLRLAGLNEQFF.